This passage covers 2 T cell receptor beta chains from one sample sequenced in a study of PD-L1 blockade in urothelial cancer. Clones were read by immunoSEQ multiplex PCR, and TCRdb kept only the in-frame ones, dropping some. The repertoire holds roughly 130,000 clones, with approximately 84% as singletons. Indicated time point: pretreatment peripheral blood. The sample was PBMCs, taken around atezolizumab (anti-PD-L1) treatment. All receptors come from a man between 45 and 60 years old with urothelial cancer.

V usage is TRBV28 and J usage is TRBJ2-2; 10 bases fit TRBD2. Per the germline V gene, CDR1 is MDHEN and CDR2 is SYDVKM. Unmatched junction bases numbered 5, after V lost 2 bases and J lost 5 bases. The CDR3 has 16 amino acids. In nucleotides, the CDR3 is TGTGCCAGCAGTTTAGAAGCGGGAGGGCGGACCGGGGAGCTGTTTTTT. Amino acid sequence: CASSLEAGGRTGELFF. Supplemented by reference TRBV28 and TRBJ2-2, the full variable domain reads DVKVTQSSRYLVKRTGEKVFLECVQDMDHENMFWYRQDPGLGLRLIYFSYDVKMKEKGDIPEGYSVSREKKERFSLILESASTNQTSMYLCASSLEAGGRTGELFFGEGSRLTVL.

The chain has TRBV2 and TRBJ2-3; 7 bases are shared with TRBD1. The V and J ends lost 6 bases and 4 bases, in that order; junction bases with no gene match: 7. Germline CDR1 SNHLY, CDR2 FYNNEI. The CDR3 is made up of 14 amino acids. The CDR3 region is CASRKTTGPDTQYF. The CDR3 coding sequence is TGTGCCAGCAGAAAAACGACAGGGCCAGATACGCAGTATTTT.